The clone carrying this T cell receptor beta chain was recorded once. This specimen comes from a study of blood T cell repertoires in COVID-19. Study-wide background: Samples taken during acute and convalescent COVID-19 were collected in the United States, Italy and Spain. T cells, B-cell-depleted T cells, or PBMCs supplied cDNA or gDNA.

V was clipped by 5 bases and J by 9 bases; unmatched bases: 8. The CDR3 covers 14 residues. CDR1 and CDR2 from the germline V gene are LNHDA and SQIVND (reference sequence). Clones were sequenced by immunoSEQ multiplex PCR, and TCRdb holds only the in-frame ones, with some missing. The sample carries 20,000 to 25,000 clones, over 65% recorded once. This sequence originates from a human donor in a cohort sampled during active or convalescent COVID-19. Input material: peripheral blood. The chain carries TRBV19 and TRBJ2-1; 9 bases align to TRBD2. This chain's CDR3 is CASSLLAGRREQFF. The CDR3 bases are TGTGCCAGTAGTCTCCTAGCGGGGCGTCGTGAGCAGTTCTTC.